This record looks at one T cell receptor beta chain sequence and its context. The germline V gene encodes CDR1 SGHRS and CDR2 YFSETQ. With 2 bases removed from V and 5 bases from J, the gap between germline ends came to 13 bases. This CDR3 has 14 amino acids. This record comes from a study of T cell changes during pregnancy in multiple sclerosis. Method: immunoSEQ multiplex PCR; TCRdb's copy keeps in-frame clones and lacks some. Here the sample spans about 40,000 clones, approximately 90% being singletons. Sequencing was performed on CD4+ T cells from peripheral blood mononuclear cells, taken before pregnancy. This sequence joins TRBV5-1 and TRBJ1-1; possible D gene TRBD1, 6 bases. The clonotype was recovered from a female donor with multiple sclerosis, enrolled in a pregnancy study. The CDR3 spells CASSFGQSGTEAFF. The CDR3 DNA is TGCGCCAGCAGCTTCGGACAGAGCGGAACTGAAGCTTTCTTT.